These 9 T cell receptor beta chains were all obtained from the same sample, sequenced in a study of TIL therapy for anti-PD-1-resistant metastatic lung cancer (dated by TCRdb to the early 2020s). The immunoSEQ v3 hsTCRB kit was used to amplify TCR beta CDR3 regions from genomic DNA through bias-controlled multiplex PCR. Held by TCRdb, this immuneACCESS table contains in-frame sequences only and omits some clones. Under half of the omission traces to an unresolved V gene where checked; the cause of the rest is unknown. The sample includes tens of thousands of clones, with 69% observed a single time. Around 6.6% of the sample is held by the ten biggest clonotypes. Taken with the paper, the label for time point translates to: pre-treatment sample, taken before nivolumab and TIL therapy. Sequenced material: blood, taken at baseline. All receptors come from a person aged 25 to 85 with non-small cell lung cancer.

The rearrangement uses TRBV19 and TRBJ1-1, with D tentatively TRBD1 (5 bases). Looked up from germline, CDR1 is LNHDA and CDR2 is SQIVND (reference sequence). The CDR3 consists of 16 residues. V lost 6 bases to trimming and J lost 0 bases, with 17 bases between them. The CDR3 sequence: CASSNQRQPMNTEAFF. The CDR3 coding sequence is TGTGCCAGTAGCAATCAAAGACAGCCTATGAACACTGAAGCTTTCTTT.

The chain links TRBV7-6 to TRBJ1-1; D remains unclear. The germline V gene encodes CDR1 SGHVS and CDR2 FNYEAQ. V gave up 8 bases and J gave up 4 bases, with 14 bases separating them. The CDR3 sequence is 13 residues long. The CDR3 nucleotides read TGTGCCAGCGGCAGTAATTCGATCACTGAAGCTTTCTTT. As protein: CASGSNSITEAFF.

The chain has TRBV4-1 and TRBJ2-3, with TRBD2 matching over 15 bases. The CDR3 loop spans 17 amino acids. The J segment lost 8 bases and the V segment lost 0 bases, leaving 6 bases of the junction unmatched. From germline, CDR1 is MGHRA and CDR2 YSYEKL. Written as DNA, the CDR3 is TGCGCCAGCAGCCAAGACTCCGGGACTAGCGGGAGGATTACGCAGTATTTT. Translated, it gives CASSQDSGTSGRITQYF.

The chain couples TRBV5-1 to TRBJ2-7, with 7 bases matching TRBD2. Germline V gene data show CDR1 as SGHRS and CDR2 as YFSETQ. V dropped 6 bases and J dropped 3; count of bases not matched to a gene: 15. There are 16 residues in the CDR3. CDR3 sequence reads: CASKREGTGRGYEQYF. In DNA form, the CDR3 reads TGCGCCAGCAAGAGAGAGGGGACGGGGAGGGGCTACGAGCAGTACTTC.

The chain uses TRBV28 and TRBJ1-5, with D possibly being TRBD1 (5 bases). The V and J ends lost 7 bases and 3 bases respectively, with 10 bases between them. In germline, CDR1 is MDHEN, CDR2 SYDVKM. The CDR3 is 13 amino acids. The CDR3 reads CASIPGPNQPQHF. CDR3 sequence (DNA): TGTGCCAGCATACCAGGGCCCAATCAGCCCCAGCATTTT.

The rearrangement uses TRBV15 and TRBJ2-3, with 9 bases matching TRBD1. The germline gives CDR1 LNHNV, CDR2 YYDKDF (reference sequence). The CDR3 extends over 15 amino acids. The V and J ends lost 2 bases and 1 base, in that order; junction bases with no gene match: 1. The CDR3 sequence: CATSRRDRGTDTQYF. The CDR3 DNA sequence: TGTGCCACCAGCAGAAGGGACAGGGGCACAGATACGCAGTATTTT.

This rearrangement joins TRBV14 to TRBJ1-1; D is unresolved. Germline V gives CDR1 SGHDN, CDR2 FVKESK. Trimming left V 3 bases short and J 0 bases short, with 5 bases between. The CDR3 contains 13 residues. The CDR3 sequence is CASSQWLNTEAFF. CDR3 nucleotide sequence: TGTGCCAGCAGCCAGTGGCTGAACACTGAAGCTTTCTTT.

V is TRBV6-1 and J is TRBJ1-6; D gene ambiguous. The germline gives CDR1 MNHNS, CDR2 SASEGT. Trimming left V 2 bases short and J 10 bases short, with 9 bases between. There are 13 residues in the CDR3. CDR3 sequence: CASSEYGRSPLHF. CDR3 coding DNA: TGTGCCAGCAGTGAATATGGGAGGTCACCCCTCCACTTT.

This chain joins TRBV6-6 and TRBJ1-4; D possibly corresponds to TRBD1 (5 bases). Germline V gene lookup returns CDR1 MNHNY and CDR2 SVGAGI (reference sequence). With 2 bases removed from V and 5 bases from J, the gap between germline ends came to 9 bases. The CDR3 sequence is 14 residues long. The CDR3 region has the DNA TGTGCCAGCAGTTACCGGCGGACAAATGAAAAACTGTTTTTT. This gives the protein CASSYRRTNEKLFF.